This T cell receptor (beta chain) came from a study of lymphopenia after photon versus proton radiotherapy. Some clones are missing from TCRdb's copy, which holds only in-frame ones; the method was immunoSEQ multiplex PCR. The sample lists around 24,000 clones; about 85% were seen once. Trimming left V 0 bases short and J 7 bases short, with 11 bases between. Germline CDR1 SGHRS, CDR2 YFSETQ. This CDR3 is built from 15 residues. The gene calls are TRBV5-1 and TRBJ1-6, with no clear D. Specimen: peripheral blood, collected from a patient treated with photon-based radiotherapy. The origin of this receptor is a man aged 30-40 years with gastric cancer. The CDR3 coding sequence is TGCGCCAGCAGCTTGGGTCCGGAGCCGAATTCACCCCTCCACTTT. It specifies CASSLGPEPNSPLHF.